Shown below are 23 T cell receptor beta chains from a single sample sequenced in a study of blood T cell repertoires in COVID-19. Sequencing used immunoSEQ multiplex PCR; TCRdb keeps in-frame clones, though not all of them. The sample shows approximately 300,000 clones, around 84% of them seen only once. Material: PBMCs or T cells enriched from blood (not recorded which). Source of these receptors: a woman under 30 who had recovered from COVID-19.

This clone was found a few times. J is TRBJ2-7 and V is TRBV28, with 9 bases lining up with TRBD1. The junction had 13 bases not matched to a gene; V was cut back by 7 bases and J by 6 bases. The CDR3 spans 15 residues. The germline gives CDR1 MDHEN, CDR2 SYDVKM. The CDR3, as DNA: TGTGCCAGCATTCAAACAGGGACAGGGACCGTCGAGCAGTACTTC. Protein: CASIQTGTGTVEQYF.

This clone was observed a single time. The rearrangement joins TRBV5-1 to TRBJ1-2; the D gene is possibly TRBD1 (5 bases). The CDR3 loop spans 15 amino acids. The germline V and J ends were trimmed by 4 bases and 4 bases, with 17 bases remaining between them. The germline V gene encodes CDR1 SGHRS and CDR2 YFSETQ. The CDR3 here is CASSPGGGASYGYTF. CDR3 sequence (DNA): TGCGCCAGCAGCCCCGGGGGAGGAGCGTCCTATGGCTACACCTTC.

This clone has just one count. The chain uses TRBV27 and TRBJ1-3; possible D gene TRBD1, 6 bases. The germline CDR1 and CDR2 sequences are MNHEY and SMNVEV (reference sequence). This CDR3 is 17 amino acids long. The ends were cut back, 7 bases at V and 1 base at J, with 20 bases in the middle. The CDR3: CASMHRAFRSSGNTIYF. The CDR3 nucleotides are TGTGCCAGCATGCACAGGGCATTTAGATCATCTGGAAACACCATATATTTT.

The chain joins TRBV18 to TRBJ1-1, with D possibly TRBD1 on 6 matching bases. The CDR3 has 18 amino acids. The ends were cut back, 3 bases at V and 1 base at J, with 21 bases in the middle. Germline CDR1 reads KGHSH; CDR2 reads LQKENI. CDR3: CASSPSNGQNEANTEAFF. The CDR3, as DNA: TGTGCCAGCTCACCTTCCAACGGACAGAACGAAGCGAACACTGAAGCTTTCTTT.

This chain links TRBV5-1 with TRBJ1-1; TRBD1 aligns across 8 bases. The ends lost 1 base at V and 7 bases at J; junction bases unmatched: 3. From germline, CDR1 is SGHRS and CDR2 YFSETQ. The CDR3 is 13 amino acids. The CDR3 DNA reads as TGCGCCAGCAGCTTGCAGGGGGCGGTTGAAGCTTTCTTT. It yields the protein CASSLQGAVEAFF.

The chain carries TRBV30 and TRBJ2-4; D unclear. V was clipped by 5 bases and J by 0 bases, with 17 bases between them. The CDR3 is 16 residues long. Germline V gene sequence: CDR1 GTSNPN, CDR2 SVGIG (reference sequence). CDR3 protein: CAWGPTRNLAKNIQYF. The CDR3 bases are TGTGCCTGGGGCCCGACACGGAATTTAGCCAAAAACATTCAGTACTTC.

V usage is TRBV29-1 and J usage is TRBJ2-7; D gene uncertain. The length of the CDR3 is 12 residues. CDR1 and CDR2 (germline): SQVTM, ANQGSEA. Trimming stripped 0 bases from V and 6 bases from J, with 9 bases between. As DNA, the CDR3 is TGCAGCGTTGAAGATGGAGCCGGCGAGCAGTACTTC. Translation: CSVEDGAGEQYF.

CDR3 nucleotides: TGTGCCAGCAGTTACCGGCGGGGGAGGGCAACTAATGAAAAACTGTTTTTT. As protein: CASSYRRGRATNEKLFF. The V and J genes are TRBV6-2 or TRBV6-3 and TRBJ1-4; TRBD1 might be the D (5 bases). Per germline, CDR1 MNHEY and CDR2 SVGEGT. The CDR3 sequence is 17 residues long. Between the trimmed V and J ends, which lost 2 bases and 0 bases, there was a span of 13 bases.

The chain couples TRBV6-1 to TRBJ2-7; 7 nucleotides align to TRBD1. From germline, CDR1 is MNHNS and CDR2 SASEGT. The CDR3 covers 17 residues. Trimming cost V 4 bases and J 0 bases; bases outside gene matches: 12. The CDR3, as DNA: TGTGCCAGCAGTGTCCACGGACAGGAGTCCCCCTCCTACGAGCAGTACTTC. Translation: CASSVHGQESPSYEQYF.

V usage is TRBV14 and J usage is TRBJ2-3; 9 positions agree with TRBD2. This CDR3 region has 19 residues. Germline V gene data show CDR1 as SGHDN and CDR2 as FVKESK. The V segment lost 1 base and the J segment 3 bases; nucleotides outside the gene matches: 14. In DNA, the CDR3 is TGTGCCAGCAGCCAAGTCGGCCTAGCGGGGTGGGATACTACAGATACGCAGTATTTT. Protein: CASSQVGLAGWDTTDTQYF. Together with reference TRBV14 and TRBJ2-3, the CDR3 gives the full variable domain: EAGVTQFPSHSVIEKGQTVTLRCDPISGHDNLYWYRRVMGKEIKFLLHFVKESKQDESGMPNNRFLAERTGGTYSTLKVQPAELEDSGVYFCASSQVGLAGWDTTDTQYFGPGTRLTVL.

V is TRBV7-9 and J is TRBJ1-4; D is perhaps TRBD1 (5 bases). From germline, CDR1 is SEHNR and CDR2 FQNEAQ (reference sequence). The CDR3 spans 15 residues. V lost 0 bases to trimming and J lost 5 bases, with 10 bases between them. As DNA, the CDR3 is TGTGCCAGCAGCTTAGCTCGGACACCAAATGAAAAACTGTTTTTT. Its protein is CASSLARTPNEKLFF.

The chain employs TRBV19 and TRBJ2-6; 9 bases align to TRBD1. V was pared by 5 bases and J by 3 bases, with 5 bases of the junction left unmatched. CDR1 is LNHDA, CDR2 SQIVND, per germline (reference sequence). The CDR3 totals 16 residues. The CDR3 loop reads CASSPGQGNGANVLTF. CDR3 DNA: TGTGCCAGTAGTCCAGGACAGGGGAATGGGGCCAACGTCCTGACTTTC.

The V call is TRBV23-1, the J call TRBJ2-7; 9 nucleotides agree with TRBD1. TRBV23-1 is known as an ORF, though its function is uncertain. This CDR3 comprises 16 residues. Trimming removed 0 bases from V and 2 bases from J; junction bases left unmatched: 5. The CDR3 nucleotides read TGCGCCAGCAGTCAATCAAAACGGGACAGGGCCTACGAGCAGTACTTC. This codes for CASSQSKRDRAYEQYF.

CDR3 residues: CASSWTSQETQYF. For the CDR3, the DNA is TGTGCCAGTAGTTGGACATCCCAAGAGACCCAGTACTTC. The J gene is TRBJ2-5, the V gene TRBV19; tentative D call: TRBD1 (5 bases). Trimming took 5 bases from V and 1 from J, leaving 8 bases between them. The CDR3 has 13 residues. Germline CDR1 LNHDA, CDR2 SQIVND (reference sequence).

This clone was detected many times. The chain employs TRBV5-1 and TRBJ2-7; unclear D gene. The CDR3 contains 10 residues. Trimming pared 1 base from V and 7 bases from J, leaving 3 bases between. CDR1 is SGHRS and CDR2 is YFSETQ in the germline V gene. The CDR3 DNA reads TGCGCCAGCAGCTTGCGGGAGCAGTACTTC. Its protein is CASSLREQYF. The complete variable domain, with remaining parts taken from reference TRBV5-1 and TRBJ2-7, reads KAGVTQTPRYLIKTRGQQVTLSCSPISGHRSVSWYQQTPGQGLQFLFEYFSETQRNKGNFPGRFSGRQFSNSRSEMNVSTLELGDSALYLCASSLREQYFGPGTRLTVT.

The chain combines TRBV5-1 with TRBJ1-5; 8 nucleotides line up with TRBD1. The CDR3 contains 15 residues. J gave up 4 bases and V 3 bases, and 6 bases lay outside the gene matches. Germline V CDR1 and CDR2: SGHRS, YFSETQ. The CDR3: CASSWDGDRNQPQHF. CDR3 in DNA: TGCGCCAGCAGCTGGGACGGGGACAGGAATCAGCCCCAGCATTTT. Variable domain in full (rest from reference TRBV5-1 and TRBJ1-5): KAGVTQTPRYLIKTRGQQVTLSCSPISGHRSVSWYQQTPGQGLQFLFEYFSETQRNKGNFPGRFSGRQFSNSRSEMNVSTLELGDSALYLCASSWDGDRNQPQHFGDGTRLSIL.

This chain links TRBV5-5 with TRBJ1-3; 9 bases match TRBD1. V shed 4 bases and J 6 bases; nucleotides not matched to a gene: 5. The CDR3 contains 14 residues. The V gene's germline CDR1 is SGHKS and CDR2 YYEKEE (reference sequence). DNA for the CDR3: TGTGCCAGCAGCCTACAGGGGGCTACAAACACCATATATTTT. It encodes CASSLQGATNTIYF.

The V gene is TRBV29-1, the J gene TRBJ2-5, with a possible D match to TRBD2 (6 bases). CDR3 size: 12 residues. The germline V gene encodes CDR1 SQVTM and CDR2 ANQGSEA. V lost 6 bases to trimming and J lost 1 base, with 9 bases between them. CDR3 nucleotides: TGCAGCGTCGGAGGGGTCCAAGAGACCCAGTACTTC. Residues: CSVGGVQETQYF.

This chain uses TRBV30 with TRBJ1-2; possible D gene TRBD1, 5 bases. The CDR3 is 13 residues long. V dropped 0 bases and J dropped 6 bases, with 11 bases sitting between them. Looked up from germline, CDR1 is GTSNPN and CDR2 is SVGIG (reference sequence). This chain's CDR3 is CAWSVQGYHGYTF. The CDR3 nucleotides read TGTGCCTGGAGTGTTCAGGGTTATCATGGCTACACCTTC. Combining the CDR3 with reference TRBV30 and TRBJ1-2 gives the whole variable domain SQTIHQWPATLVQPVGSPLSLECTVEGTSNPNLYWYRQAAGRGLQLLFYSVGIGQISSEVPQNLSASRPQDRQFILSSKKLLLSDSGFYLCAWSVQGYHGYTFGSGTRLTVV.

The genes are TRBV19 and TRBJ1-2; the match to TRBD1 covers 7 bases. The V and J ends lost 9 bases and 0 bases, in that order; junction bases with no gene match: 16. Per the germline V gene, CDR1 is LNHDA and CDR2 is SQIVND (reference sequence). There are 17 residues in the CDR3. Written as DNA, the CDR3 is TGTGCCAGCCACTATCCCGGAGCGCAGGGGGCTAACTATGGCTACACCTTC. Amino acid sequence: CASHYPGAQGANYGYTF.

The DNA of the CDR3 is TGTGCCATCACCGACACTCTAGCGGATACGCAGTATTTT. This codes for CAITDTLADTQYF. This chain connects TRBV10-3 to TRBJ2-3, with D perhaps TRBD2 (6 bases). The V and J ends lost 7 bases and 6 bases respectively, with 14 bases between them. This CDR3 has 13 amino acids. CDR1 ENHRY and CDR2 SYGVKD come from the germline V gene.

The genes are TRBV2 and TRBJ1-2, with 10 bases matching TRBD1. The germline V gene encodes CDR1 SNHLY and CDR2 FYNNEI. Trimming at V came to 5 bases and at J to 1 base, leaving 7 bases not matched to a gene. CDR3 length: 16 amino acids. The CDR3: CASSKTGTGDNYGYTF. The DNA for the CDR3 is TGTGCCAGCAGTAAAACCGGGACAGGGGATAACTATGGCTACACCTTC.

This chain links TRBV27 with TRBJ1-1; D remains unclear. The CDR3 covers 13 residues. The germline CDR1 and CDR2 sequences are MNHEY and SMNVEV (reference sequence). The V end lost 6 bases, the J end lost 5 bases, and 13 bases lay between the germline ends. CDR3 DNA sequence: TGTGCCAGCAGCGGGTCGGGGATGACTGAAGCTTTCTTT. This encodes CASSGSGMTEAFF.